This TCR beta chain was sequenced during a study of human T cells and chemical hapten exposure. On the study more broadly: The study enrolled mostly female patients with alopecia areata, totalis or universalis. General study findings and limits: TCRs exceeding 1 in 1000 frequency stayed unchanged with DPC sensitization. Patch test score was positively correlated with the counts of PT1 expanded TCRs.

As for time point: patch test 2, 6 weeks after DPC sensitization. The treatment here: therapeutic diphenylcyclopropenone sensitization with weekly scalp DPC. Per the authors' pipeline: TCR counts had a median of around 94,000 per sample and spanned roughly 20,000 to 750,000. TCRdb analysed the RACE reads with MiXCR anew, one entry per CDR3 protein. The V and J calls, along with clone size, are taken from TCRdb and not from the paper's own processing. The sample contains about 80,000 distinct CDR3 sequences, roughly 11% of which appear only once. This clonotype was recorded many times. What it binds is not known. This TCR was recovered from a man younger than 35 with alopecia areata. Some clones in this sample may be carry-over from other donors' samples. The specimen comprised whole blood, sampled in connection with sensitization to the hapten diphenylcyclopropenone (DPC).

CDR3 region: CSVGETSGTEAFF. CDR3 in DNA: TGCAGCGTTGGAGAAACGAGTGGCACTGAAGCTTTCTTT. This chain uses TRBV29-1 with TRBJ1-1; D ambiguous. Trimming took 4 bases from V and 4 from J, leaving 13 bases between them. The germline V gene has CDR1 SQVTM and CDR2 ANQGSEA. This CDR3 region has 13 residues.